Each of the 21 T cell receptor beta chains below was sequenced from the same sample in a study of glioma-infiltrating T cells after dendritic cell vaccination. The data were produced by immunoSEQ multiplex PCR, yet TCRdb's version contains in-frame clones alone and is incomplete. This table holds roughly 100,000 clones, roughly four fifths found once. The sample here was blood, taken before dendritic cell vaccination. The receptors were sampled from a human donor with glioblastoma.

This chain connects TRBV30 to TRBJ1-2, with no clear D. Germline V gene lookup returns CDR1 GTSNPN and CDR2 SVGIG (reference sequence). The V end was cut by 5 bases, the J end by 3 bases, with 4 bases between. The CDR3 runs to 10 residues. The CDR3 DNA reads TGTGCCTGGGCGGACTATGGCTACACCTTC. Translation: CAWADYGYTF.

The chain is built from TRBV7-3 and TRBJ2-5; D is undetermined. Germline V CDR1 and CDR2: SGHTA, FQGTGA. Trimming left V 5 bases short and J 0 bases short, with 7 bases between. This CDR3 is built from 13 residues. CDR3: CASSRRDQETQYF. The CDR3 nucleotides read TGTGCCAGCAGCCGCCGGGACCAAGAGACCCAGTACTTC.

This clone was seen just once. The genes are TRBV9 and TRBJ1-3; the D gene is possibly TRBD1 (5 bases). Germline values: CDR1 SGDLS, CDR2 YYNGEE. The CDR3 runs to 15 residues. Trimming took 3 bases from V and 2 from J, leaving 12 bases between them. CDR3 sequence: CASSAQGITGNTIYF. Written as DNA, the CDR3 is TGTGCCAGCAGCGCCCAGGGAATAACTGGAAACACCATATATTTT.

This clone was counted once. The chain joins TRBV6-1 to TRBJ2-2; TRBD1 matches 7 bases. V lost 1 base, J lost 5 bases, and 7 bases stayed unmatched. CDR3 length equals 16 residues. CDR1 MNHNS and CDR2 SASEGT come from the germline V gene. CDR3 sequence reads: CASSEGWDRKTGELFF. The CDR3 DNA reads as TGTGCCAGCAGTGAAGGGTGGGACAGAAAAACCGGGGAGCTGTTTTTT.

The chain employs TRBV10-3 and TRBJ2-1; TRBD2 is a possible D gene (6 bases). Germline V lookup: CDR1 ENHRY, CDR2 SYGVKD. The CDR3 loop spans 13 amino acids. V lost 8 bases and J lost 7, with 15 bases in between. The CDR3 here is CAIGRGSPNEQFF. For the CDR3, the DNA is TGTGCCATCGGCCGGGGGTCGCCAAATGAGCAGTTCTTC.

In this sample, this clone turned up a few times. V gene TRBV19 combines with J gene TRBJ1-5; TRBD1 might be the D (5 bases). Germline V lookup: CDR1 LNHDA, CDR2 SQIVND (reference sequence). The CDR3 has 12 amino acids. V lost 4 bases and J 6 bases, leaving 7 bases between the germline ends. The CDR3 spells CASSKGRQPQHF. For the CDR3, the DNA is TGTGCCAGTAGTAAGGGGCGTCAGCCCCAGCATTTT.

The chain has TRBV18 and TRBJ2-7; TRBD1 agrees at 11 bases. CDR1 KGHSH and CDR2 LQKENI come from the germline V gene. V lost 4 bases and J lost 1; bases outside the gene matches: 6. The CDR3 extends over 16 amino acids. CDR3 DNA: TGTGCCAGCTCACTAATCGGACAGGGGGCTTCCTACGAGCAGTACTTC. Amino acid sequence: CASSLIGQGASYEQYF.

The V and J genes are TRBV25-1 and TRBJ2-2; D is possibly TRBD2 (6 bases). V was shortened by 4 bases and J by 4 bases, with 10 bases between the two germline ends. Germline V gene sequence: CDR1 MGHDK, CDR2 SYGVNS. There are 14 residues in the CDR3. The CDR3 nucleotides read TGTGCCAGCAGTGCAGCGGGTATCACCGGGGAGCTGTTTTTT. Translating gives CASSAAGITGELFF.

The rearrangement uses TRBV11-2 and TRBJ1-1, with a tentative D call TRBD1 (6 bases). Germline lookup yields CDR1 SGHAT and CDR2 FQNNGV. The length of the CDR3 is 14 residues. V was cut by 3 bases and J by 3 bases, with 11 bases left in between. The CDR3 DNA sequence: TGTGCCAGCAGCTTTTCCCGGACAGACACTGAAGCTTTCTTT. This sequence encodes CASSFSRTDTEAFF. Looking up the rest from reference TRBV11-2 and TRBJ1-1 gives the full variable domain: EAGVAQSPRYKIIEKRQSVAFWCNPISGHATLYWYQQILGQGPKLLIQFQNNGVVDDSQLPKDRFSAERLKGVDSTLKIQPAKLEDSAVYLCASSFSRTDTEAFFGQGTRLTVV.

This sequence joins TRBV11-3 and TRBJ2-5, with no clear D. Trimming stripped 1 base from V and 2 bases from J, with 8 bases between. Germline lookup yields CDR1 SGHNT and CDR2 YENEEA. The CDR3 runs to 14 residues. The CDR3 region is CASSLGGSQETQYF. CDR3 nucleotide sequence: TGTGCCAGCAGCTTAGGTGGCAGTCAAGAGACCCAGTACTTC.

This sequence joins TRBV30 and TRBJ2-7; 10 bases agree with TRBD1. The V gene's germline CDR1 is GTSNPN and CDR2 SVGIG (reference sequence). Losses at the gene ends were 0 bases for V and 3 bases for J; bases not matched to a gene: 11. This CDR3 is 17 amino acids long. The CDR3 loop reads CAWSVPGQGKGLYEQYF. The CDR3, as DNA: TGTGCCTGGAGTGTCCCGGGACAGGGGAAGGGGCTCTACGAGCAGTACTTC.

This sequence joins TRBV5-1 and TRBJ1-1; D is perhaps TRBD1 (5 bases). The CDR3 has 15 residues. Germline V gives CDR1 SGHRS, CDR2 YFSETQ. Trimming took off 7 bases at V and 3 bases at J, with 19 bases between the two ends. The CDR3 nucleotides read TGCGCCAGCCGCGTATCGACAGACCAGGACACTGAAGCTTTCTTT. Amino acids: CASRVSTDQDTEAFF.

In this sample, this clone turned up once. J is TRBJ2-7 and V is TRBV4-3; 9 bases line up with TRBD1. CDR3 length: 14 amino acids. The V gene's germline CDR1 is LGHNA and CDR2 YSLEER. Trimming removed 4 bases from V and 3 bases from J; junction bases left unmatched: 4. The CDR3 sequence: CASSPGTGSYEQYF. In DNA form, the CDR3 reads TGCGCCAGCAGCCCTGGGACAGGGAGCTACGAGCAGTACTTC.

The chain couples TRBV29-1 to TRBJ2-1; a weak D match, TRBD1 (6 bases). Trimming removed 6 bases from V and 5 bases from J, with 17 bases in between. The CDR3 is made up of 14 amino acids. CDR1 SQVTM and CDR2 ANQGSEA come from the germline V gene. Here the CDR3 reads CSVSFGGLNNEQFF. Written as DNA, the CDR3 is TGCAGCGTCTCTTTTGGGGGCTTGAACAATGAGCAGTTCTTC.

This sequence joins TRBV7-2 and TRBJ1-2; maybe TRBD1 (5 bases). Trimming cost V 5 bases and J 4 bases, with 17 bases left between them. The CDR3 is 15 amino acids. In germline, CDR1 is SGHTA, CDR2 FQGNSA. The CDR3 here is CASSHRGSRAYGYTF. The CDR3 nucleotides are TGTGCCAGCAGCCACCGGGGGTCGAGGGCCTATGGCTACACCTTC.

This clone was recorded once. The chain employs TRBV7-3 and TRBJ1-1; perhaps TRBD1 as D (5 bases). In germline, CDR1 is SGHTA, CDR2 FQGTGA. The CDR3 loop spans 14 amino acids. V dropped 2 bases and J dropped 5 bases, with 12 bases sitting between them. For the CDR3, the DNA is TGTGCCAGCAGCTTATTGCCAGGGTGGACTGAAGCTTTCTTT. This gives the protein CASSLLPGWTEAFF.

In DNA form, the CDR3 reads TGCGCCAGCAGCCAAGTCGGGAACTATGGCTACACCTTC. Its translation is CASSQVGNYGYTF. J is TRBJ1-2 and V is TRBV4-1, with no clear D. This CDR3 is 13 amino acids long. V was clipped by 1 base and J by 2 bases, with 5 bases between them. Germline CDR1 is MGHRA and CDR2 is YSYEKL.

The J gene is TRBJ1-2, the V gene TRBV4-1, with D possibly TRBD1 on 5 matching bases. Germline values: CDR1 MGHRA, CDR2 YSYEKL. V was pared by 4 bases and J by 4 bases, with 19 bases between. CDR3 length: 16 amino acids. The CDR3 loop is CASSRSPVGLSYGYTF. The CDR3 DNA reads TGCGCCAGCAGCCGATCCCCCGTGGGACTAAGCTATGGCTACACCTTC.

This clone was recorded only once. The rearrangement links TRBV29-1 to TRBJ2-1; possible D gene TRBD1, 6 bases. V gave up 6 bases and J gave up 4 bases, with 13 bases separating them. The CDR3 runs to 13 residues. Germline values: CDR1 SQVTM, CDR2 ANQGSEA. CDR3 nucleotide sequence: TGCAGCGTGCTCACTACAGGGTACAATGAGCAGTTCTTC. This sequence encodes CSVLTTGYNEQFF.

This chain uses TRBV5-6 with TRBJ2-2; 7 nucleotides match TRBD1. V was clipped by 0 bases and J by 6 bases; unmatched bases: 5. Per the germline V gene, CDR1 is SGHDT and CDR2 is YYEEEE. The CDR3 runs to 15 residues. CDR3 region: CASSLAPQGAGELFF. CDR3 coding DNA: TGTGCCAGCAGCTTGGCCCCCCAGGGGGCCGGGGAGCTGTTTTTT.

The J gene is TRBJ1-5, the V gene TRBV27; the match to TRBD1 covers 7 bases. With 3 bases clipped from V and 3 bases from J, the junction kept 17 bases outside the gene matches. The CDR3 has 19 residues. Germline V lookup: CDR1 MNHEY, CDR2 SMNVEV (reference sequence). The CDR3 bases are TGTGCCAGCAGTTTTCTTGGAGGGGGCGATGTATGGTACAATCAGCCCCAGCATTTT. It yields the protein CASSFLGGGDVWYNQPQHF.